What follows describes a single T cell receptor beta chain. Its cognate antigen is unknown. The germline V and J ends were trimmed by 4 bases and 4 bases, with 8 bases remaining between them. The CDR3 runs 13 residues. CDR1 ENHRY and CDR2 SYGVKD come from the germline V gene. The data were taken from a study of siplizumab effects on memory and regulatory T cells. Study-wide results and limits: Naive T cell populations appeared to exhibit greater diversity than memory cells and appeared to be major alloresponse contributors. Of the alloreactive clones, only a minor fraction mapped to unstimulated subsets.

This table comes from immunoSEQ multiplex PCR, and its TCRdb copy is limited to in-frame clones, with some not included. The data contain 65,000 to 70,000 clones, 88% of them singletons. The sequence was collected from a human donor in good health. The rearrangement uses TRBV10-3 and TRBJ2-1; D gene uncertain. Sequencing was done on a sample of Tregs sorted from blood. In DNA form, the CDR3 reads TGTGCCATCAGTGGACCCGGGTACAATGAGCAGTTCTTC. Its protein product is CAISGPGYNEQFF.